The TCR beta chain under discussion was sequenced for a study of human T cells and chemical hapten exposure. Time point denoted: patch test 1, 2 weeks after DPC sensitization. The sample's treatment: therapeutic diphenylcyclopropenone sensitization with weekly scalp DPC. In TCRdb, the RACE reads were re-called with MiXCR into one record per CDR3 protein. The data contain roughly 200,000 distinct CDR3 sequences, around 24% of them seen just once; the ten biggest clones take up roughly 6.7%. The CDR3 consists of 18 residues. V gave up 2 bases and J gave up 5 bases; unmatched junction bases: 10. CDR1 is ENHRY, CDR2 SYGVKD, per germline.

Sequenced material: whole blood, taken in connection with sensitization to the hapten diphenylcyclopropenone (DPC). The receptor comes from a woman in her 50s with alopecia areata. Some clones in this sample may be carry-over from other donors' samples. The J gene is TRBJ2-5, the V gene TRBV10-3; 14 bases agree with TRBD2. The CDR3 loop is CAISETRLAGGPGETQYF. CDR3 bases: TGTGCCATCAGTGAGACCCGACTAGCGGGAGGGCCCGGGGAGACCCAGTACTTC.